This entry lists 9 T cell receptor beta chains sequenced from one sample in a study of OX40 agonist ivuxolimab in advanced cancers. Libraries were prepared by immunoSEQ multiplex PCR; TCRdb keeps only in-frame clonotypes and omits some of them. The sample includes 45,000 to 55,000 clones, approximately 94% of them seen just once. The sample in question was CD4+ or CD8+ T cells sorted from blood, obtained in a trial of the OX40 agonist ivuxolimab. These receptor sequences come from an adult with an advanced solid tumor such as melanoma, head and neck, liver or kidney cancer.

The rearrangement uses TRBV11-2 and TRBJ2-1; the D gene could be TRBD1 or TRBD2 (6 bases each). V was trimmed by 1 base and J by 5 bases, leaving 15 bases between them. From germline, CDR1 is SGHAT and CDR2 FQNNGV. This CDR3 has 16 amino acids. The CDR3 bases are TGTGCCAGCAGCTTAGTGTGGGGGGCGACTCACAATGAGCAGTTCTTC. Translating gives CASSLVWGATHNEQFF. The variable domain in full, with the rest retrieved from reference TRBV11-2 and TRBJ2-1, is EAGVAQSPRYKIIEKRQSVAFWCNPISGHATLYWYQQILGQGPKLLIQFQNNGVVDDSQLPKDRFSAERLKGVDSTLKIQPAKLEDSAVYLCASSLVWGATHNEQFFGPGTRLTVL.

In nucleotides, the CDR3 is TGTGCCAGCAGCTCTACCGAGACAGAGAATTACGAGCAGTACTTC. It is translated as CASSSTETENYEQYF. V and J are TRBV7-9 and TRBJ2-7, with D perhaps matching TRBD1 (5 bases). This CDR3 is built from 15 residues. V was cut by 4 bases and J by 4 bases, with 17 bases left in between. Looked up from germline, CDR1 is SEHNR and CDR2 is FQNEAQ (reference sequence).

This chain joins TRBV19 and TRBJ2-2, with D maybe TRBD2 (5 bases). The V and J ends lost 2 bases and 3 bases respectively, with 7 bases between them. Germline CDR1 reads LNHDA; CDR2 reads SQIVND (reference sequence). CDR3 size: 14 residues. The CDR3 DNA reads TGTGCCAGTAGTATAAGCGGTTACACCGGGGAGCTGTTTTTT. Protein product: CASSISGYTGELFF.

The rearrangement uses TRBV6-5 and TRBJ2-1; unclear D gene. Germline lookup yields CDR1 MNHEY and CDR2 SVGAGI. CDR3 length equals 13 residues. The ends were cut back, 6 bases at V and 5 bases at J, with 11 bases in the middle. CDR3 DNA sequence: TGTGCCAGCAGGGACCGGGTCCACAATGAGCAGTTCTTC. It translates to CASRDRVHNEQFF.

The CDR3 reads CASKDLSTDTQYF. The CDR3 DNA sequence: TGTGCCAGCAAGGACCTTAGCACAGATACGCAGTATTTT. J is TRBJ2-3 and V is TRBV2; D uncertain. This CDR3 has 13 residues. Germline V lookup: CDR1 SNHLY, CDR2 FYNNEI. Trimming took 7 bases from V and 0 from J, leaving 8 bases between them.

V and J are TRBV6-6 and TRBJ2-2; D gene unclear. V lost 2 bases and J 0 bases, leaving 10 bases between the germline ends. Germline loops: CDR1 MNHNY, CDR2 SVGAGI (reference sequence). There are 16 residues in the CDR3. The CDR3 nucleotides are TGTGCCAGCAGTTACATCCGACTTACGAACACCGGGGAGCTGTTTTTT. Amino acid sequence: CASSYIRLTNTGELFF.

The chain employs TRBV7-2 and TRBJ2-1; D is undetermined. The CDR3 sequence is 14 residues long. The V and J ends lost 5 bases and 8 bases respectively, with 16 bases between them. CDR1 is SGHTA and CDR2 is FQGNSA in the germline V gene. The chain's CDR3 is CASSHLTSKHEQFF. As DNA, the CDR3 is TGTGCCAGCAGCCATCTGACAAGCAAGCATGAGCAGTTCTTC.

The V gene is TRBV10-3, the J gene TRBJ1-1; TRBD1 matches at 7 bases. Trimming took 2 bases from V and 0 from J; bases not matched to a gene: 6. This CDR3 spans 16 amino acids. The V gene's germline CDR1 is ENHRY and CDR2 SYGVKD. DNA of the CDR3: TGTGCCATCAGTGAGCCACCTGACAGGGTGAACACTGAAGCTTTCTTT. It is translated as CAISEPPDRVNTEAFF.

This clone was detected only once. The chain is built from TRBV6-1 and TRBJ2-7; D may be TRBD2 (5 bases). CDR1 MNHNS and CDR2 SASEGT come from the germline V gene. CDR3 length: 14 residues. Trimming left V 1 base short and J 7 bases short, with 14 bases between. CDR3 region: CASSEVGISGEQYF. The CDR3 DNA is TGTGCCAGCAGTGAAGTAGGTATATCGGGAGAGCAGTACTTC.